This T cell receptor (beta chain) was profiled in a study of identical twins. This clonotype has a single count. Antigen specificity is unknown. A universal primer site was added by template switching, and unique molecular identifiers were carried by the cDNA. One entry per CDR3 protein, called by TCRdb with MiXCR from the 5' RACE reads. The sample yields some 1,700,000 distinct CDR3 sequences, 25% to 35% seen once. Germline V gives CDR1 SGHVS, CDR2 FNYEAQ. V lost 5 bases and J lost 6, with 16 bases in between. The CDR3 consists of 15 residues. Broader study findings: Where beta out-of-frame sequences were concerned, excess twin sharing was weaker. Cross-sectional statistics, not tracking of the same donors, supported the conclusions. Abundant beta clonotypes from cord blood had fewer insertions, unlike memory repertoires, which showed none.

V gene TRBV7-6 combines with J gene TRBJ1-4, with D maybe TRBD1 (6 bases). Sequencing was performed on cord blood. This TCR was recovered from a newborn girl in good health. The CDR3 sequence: CASSPFAGGDEKLFF. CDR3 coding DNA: TGTGCCAGCAGCCCGTTTGCGGGGGGCGATGAAAAACTGTTTTTT.